The present entry profiles one T cell receptor (beta chain) with its context. This clonotype has ten or more counts. Its antigen is not yet known. Per-base qualities were not stored, and no clone one base away is much larger. The data are from a study of T cell repertoires in cytomegalovirus infection (dated by TCRdb to about 2019). Looking at the study overall: Because public TCR beta signatures pointed to carriage of CMV infection together with the matching HLA type, the HLA type of each donor mattered for the analysis. What the research found in general, with its limitations: Carriers of CMV infection plus the relevant HLA type were discriminated by the cumulative frequency of public TCR beta family members in the study cohort and in an independent roughly 340-donor cohort. In the ex vivo response, HLA-C-restricted CMV-specific TCR beta clonotypes were dominant, and in two of eight donors the single most frequent clonotype came from this HLA-C-restricted group.

This sample was sequenced with an Illumina HiSeq 1500. In TCRdb, the public reads were trimmed at Q25 with fastp and aligned with MiXCR, with productive beta chains retained. One record per CDR3 amino acid sequence lists the most common genes and DNA. Counted in this sample were 250,000 to 300,000 distinct CDR3 sequences; over 15% of them appeared once. The ten largest clones add up to over 40% of the sample. The germline ends are 16 bases apart after V is trimmed by 5 bases and J by 0 bases. For CDR1 and CDR2, the germline V gene lists SGHTA and FQGNSA. The CDR3 has 16 amino acids, counting the end cysteine and phenylalanine. CDR3 DNA is the only sequence kept; it has 48 bases, read in frame from the first base.

The sample was CD8+ T cells from PBMCs. This sequence was found in a human donor in good health (CMV status not recorded). Some clones in this sample may be carry-over from other donors' samples. The V and J segments used are TRBV7-2 and TRBJ2-5; no D segment can be confidently identified. The CDR3 reads as follows: CASSPRPERYQETQYF. The base sequence is TGTGCCAGCAGCCCGAGGCCCGAAAGGTACCAAGAGACCCAGTACTTC. Here the CDR3 is joined to the reference TRBV7-2 and TRBJ2-5 genes, and the full variable domain is: GAGVSQSPSNKVTEKGKDVELRCDPISGHTALYWYRQSLGQGLEFLIYFQGNSAPDKSGLPSDRFSAERTGGSVSTLTIQRTQQEDSAVYLCASSPRPERYQETQYFGPGTRLLVL.